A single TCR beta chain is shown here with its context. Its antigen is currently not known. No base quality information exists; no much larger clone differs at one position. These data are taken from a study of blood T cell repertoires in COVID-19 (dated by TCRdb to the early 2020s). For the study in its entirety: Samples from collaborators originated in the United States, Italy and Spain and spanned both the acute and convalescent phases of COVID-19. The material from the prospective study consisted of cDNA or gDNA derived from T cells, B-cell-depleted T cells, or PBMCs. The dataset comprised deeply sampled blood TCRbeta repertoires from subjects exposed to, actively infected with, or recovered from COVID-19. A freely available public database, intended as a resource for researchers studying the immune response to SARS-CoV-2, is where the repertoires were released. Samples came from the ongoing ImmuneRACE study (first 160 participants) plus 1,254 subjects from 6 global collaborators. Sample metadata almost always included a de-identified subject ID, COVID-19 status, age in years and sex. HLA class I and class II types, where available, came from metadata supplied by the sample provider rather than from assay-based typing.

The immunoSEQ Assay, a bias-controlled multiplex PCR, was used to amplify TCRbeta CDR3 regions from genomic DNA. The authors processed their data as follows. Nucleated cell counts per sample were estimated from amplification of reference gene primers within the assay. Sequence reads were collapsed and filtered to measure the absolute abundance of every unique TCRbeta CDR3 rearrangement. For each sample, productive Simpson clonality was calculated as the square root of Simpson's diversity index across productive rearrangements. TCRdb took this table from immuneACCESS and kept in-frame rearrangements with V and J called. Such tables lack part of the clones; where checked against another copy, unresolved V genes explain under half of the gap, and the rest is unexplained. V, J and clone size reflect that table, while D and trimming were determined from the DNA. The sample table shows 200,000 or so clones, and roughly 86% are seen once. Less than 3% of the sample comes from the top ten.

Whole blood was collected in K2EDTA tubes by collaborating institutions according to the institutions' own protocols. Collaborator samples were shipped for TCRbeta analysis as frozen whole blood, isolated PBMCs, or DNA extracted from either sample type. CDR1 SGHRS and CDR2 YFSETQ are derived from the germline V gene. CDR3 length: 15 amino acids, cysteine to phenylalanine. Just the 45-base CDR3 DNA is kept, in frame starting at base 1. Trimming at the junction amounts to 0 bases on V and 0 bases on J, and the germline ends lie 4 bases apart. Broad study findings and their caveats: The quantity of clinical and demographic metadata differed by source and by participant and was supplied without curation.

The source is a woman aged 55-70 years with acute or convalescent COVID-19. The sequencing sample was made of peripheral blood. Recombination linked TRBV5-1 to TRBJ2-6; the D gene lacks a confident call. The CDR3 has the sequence CASSLAGSGANVLTF. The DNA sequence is TGCGCCAGCAGCTTGGCCGGCTCTGGGGCCAACGTCCTGACTTTC.